Below are 16 T cell receptor beta chains sequenced from a single sample in a study of blood T cell repertoires in COVID-19. Method: immunoSEQ multiplex PCR; TCRdb's copy keeps in-frame clones and lacks some. The sample lists a few hundred thousand clones, roughly 90% seen once, with around 2.8% in the top ten. Input material: peripheral blood. The receptor source for this set is a woman aged 30 to 39 with COVID-19, enrolled during active disease.

The V gene is TRBV9, the J gene TRBJ1-5, with TRBD1 as a possible D gene (5 bases). CDR1 SGDLS and CDR2 YYNGEE come from the germline V gene. V was pared by 4 bases and J by 5 bases, with 10 bases between. This CDR3 is built from 13 residues. The CDR3 loop reads CASSRGFDQPQHF. The CDR3 nucleotides are TGTGCCAGCAGCCGGGGGTTCGATCAGCCCCAGCATTTT.

The rearrangement uses TRBV28 and TRBJ1-3; D possibly corresponds to TRBD1 (6 bases). Trimming left V 6 bases short and J 0 bases short, with 24 bases between. Germline V gene sequence: CDR1 MDHEN, CDR2 SYDVKM. The CDR3 is 19 amino acids. DNA of the CDR3: TGTGCCAGCAGCCACACAGGGTTACCCGAACTTAGCTCTGGAAACACCATATATTTT. Protein: CASSHTGLPELSSGNTIYF.

The chain is built from TRBV3-1 (or the pseudogene TRBV3-2) and TRBJ2-1; unclear D gene. Germline V gene lookup returns CDR1 LGHDT and CDR2 YNNKEL (reference sequence). V was shortened by 1 base and J by 9 bases, with 7 bases between the two germline ends. The CDR3 is 12 amino acids. CDR3 amino acids: CASSQGSREQFF. In DNA form, the CDR3 reads TGTGCCAGCAGCCAAGGTAGCCGTGAGCAGTTCTTC.

This chain connects TRBV10-3 to TRBJ1-1, with D maybe TRBD1 (6 bases). The CDR3 has 11 residues. The ends were cut back, 7 bases at V and 7 bases at J, with 10 bases in the middle. Per germline, CDR1 ENHRY and CDR2 SYGVKD. CDR3: CAIISDSEAFF. In nucleotides, the CDR3 is TGTGCCATCATATCGGACAGTGAAGCTTTCTTT.

This clone has only one observation. V usage is TRBV6-6 and J usage is TRBJ1-5, with D tentatively TRBD1 (6 bases). The ends were cut back, 6 bases at V and 9 bases at J, with 21 bases in the middle. Germline CDR1 is MNHNY and CDR2 is SVGAGI (reference sequence). The CDR3 loop spans 15 amino acids. DNA of the CDR3: TGTGCCAGCAGCCAAGACACAGGGTCGAGGGGGCCCCAGCATTTT. As protein: CASSQDTGSRGPQHF.

The chain joins TRBV7-2 to TRBJ2-2; possibly TRBD1 for D (5 bases). Trimming stripped 1 base from V and 0 bases from J, with 9 bases between. This CDR3 region has 16 residues. Germline values: CDR1 SGHTA, CDR2 FQGNSA. The CDR3 here is CASSLVQGSNTGELFF. The CDR3 coding sequence is TGTGCCAGCAGCTTAGTTCAGGGATCGAACACCGGGGAGCTGTTTTTT. The full variable domain, in which reference TRBV7-2 and TRBJ2-2 provide the parts outside the CDR3, is GAGVSQSPSNKVTEKGKDVELRCDPISGHTALYWYRQSLGQGLEFLIYFQGNSAPDKSGLPSDRFSAERTGGSVSTLTIQRTQQEDSAVYLCASSLVQGSNTGELFFGEGSRLTVL.

V usage is TRBV6-2 or TRBV6-3 and J usage is TRBJ2-2, with TRBD1 as a possible D gene (6 bases). Trimming took 6 bases from V and 6 from J, leaving 23 bases between them. Germline V lookup: CDR1 MNHEY, CDR2 SVGEGT. The CDR3 runs 17 residues. The CDR3, as DNA: TGTGCCAGCAGCCGATCAAGATACAGGGATCCCGCCGGGGAGCTGTTTTTT. This gives the protein CASSRSRYRDPAGELFF.

The rearrangement uses TRBV10-2 and TRBJ1-4, with D possibly matching TRBD1 (6 bases). This CDR3 has 16 residues. V was shortened by 8 bases and J by 5 bases, with 21 bases between the two germline ends. Germline V gene sequence: CDR1 WSHSY, CDR2 SAAADI. The CDR3 is CASRKNPAGVNEKLFF. The CDR3 nucleotides read TGCGCCAGCCGAAAGAACCCGGCAGGGGTAAATGAAAAACTGTTTTTT.

This sequence joins TRBV7-2 and TRBJ1-3; TRBD1 aligns across 8 bases. The CDR3 has 17 residues. The germline V gene encodes CDR1 SGHTA and CDR2 FQGNSA. Losses at the gene ends were 2 bases for V and 0 bases for J; bases not matched to a gene: 6. The CDR3: CASSLLGQEPSGNTIYF. The CDR3 region has the DNA TGTGCCAGCAGCTTATTGGGACAGGAACCCTCTGGAAACACCATATATTTT.

V gene TRBV19 combines with J gene TRBJ2-6, with 11 bases identical to TRBD1. CDR3 length equals 17 residues. CDR1 is LNHDA, CDR2 SQIVND, per germline (reference sequence). V lost 4 bases, J lost 2 bases, and 4 bases stayed unmatched. CDR3 nucleotide sequence: TGTGCCAGTAGTAACCGGGACAGGGGGGCTGGGGCCAACGTCCTGACTTTC. It is translated as CASSNRDRGAGANVLTF.

This sequence joins TRBV6-5 and TRBJ2-7, with TRBD2 matching over 7 bases. The CDR3 contains 15 residues. V was pared by 8 bases and J by 3 bases, with 13 bases of the junction left unmatched. Germline V gene sequence: CDR1 MNHEY, CDR2 SVGAGI. CDR3 coding DNA: TGTGCCAGCTTTGGGGAAAGTCGGGGGGACTACGAGCAGTACTTC. Protein product: CASFGESRGDYEQYF.

The chain is built from TRBV5-8 and TRBJ2-5, with TRBD2 identical over 9 bases. CDR3 size: 19 residues. Trimming removed 0 bases from V and 2 bases from J; junction bases left unmatched: 14. The germline V gene encodes CDR1 SGHTS and CDR2 YDEGEE. The CDR3 loop is CASSLAWREGPWFQETQYF. The DNA for the CDR3 is TGTGCCAGCAGCTTGGCCTGGCGGGAGGGCCCTTGGTTTCAAGAGACCCAGTACTTC.

This chain joins TRBV7-2 and TRBJ1-2; unclear D gene. This CDR3 has 11 amino acids. From germline, CDR1 is SGHTA and CDR2 FQGNSA. V lost 4 bases and J 8 bases, leaving 8 bases between the germline ends. The DNA for the CDR3 is TGTGCCAGCAGCTCCCGCCGGGGCTACACCTTC. It specifies CASSSRRGYTF.

The chain is built from TRBV13 and TRBJ2-1, with 11 bases lining up with TRBD2. The V gene's germline CDR1 is PRHDT and CDR2 FYEKMQ (reference sequence). The CDR3 contains 16 residues. V lost 3 bases to trimming and J lost 4 bases; unmatched junction nucleotides: 5. CDR3 sequence (DNA): TGTGCCAGCAGCTTGACTAGCGGGAAAACGTACAATGAGCAGTTCTTC. Its translation: CASSLTSGKTYNEQFF.

The V gene is TRBV5-4, the J gene TRBJ2-5; the match to TRBD1 covers 7 bases. This CDR3 spans 15 amino acids. Germline trimming cut 1 base from V and 5 bases from J; bases unmatched to any gene: 8. CDR1 is SGHNT and CDR2 is YYREEE in the germline V gene (reference sequence). The CDR3 sequence is CASSLLGPRGETQYF. CDR3 DNA: TGTGCCAGCAGCTTGTTAGGACCCAGGGGGGAGACCCAGTACTTC.

The rearrangement links TRBV5-1 to TRBJ2-5; TRBD1 matches 7 bases. V lost 0 bases to trimming and J lost 1 base; unmatched junction nucleotides: 6. The CDR3 loop spans 16 amino acids. Germline loops: CDR1 SGHRS, CDR2 YFSETQ. The CDR3 sequence: CASSLATYRGQETQYF. The CDR3, as DNA: TGCGCCAGCAGCTTGGCAACCTACAGGGGCCAAGAGACCCAGTACTTC. The complete variable domain, with remaining parts taken from reference TRBV5-1 and TRBJ2-5, reads KAGVTQTPRYLIKTRGQQVTLSCSPISGHRSVSWYQQTPGQGLQFLFEYFSETQRNKGNFPGRFSGRQFSNSRSEMNVSTLELGDSALYLCASSLATYRGQETQYFGPGTRLLVL.